Below, 17 T cell receptor beta chains from the same sample are listed, as sequenced in a study of CD8 T cells in Susac syndrome. Reverse transcription of 0.5 to 1 ug RNA used random hexamers. MiXCR was run by TCRdb on the immunoSEQ multiplex PCR reads, yielding one entry per CDR3 protein. The sample has 200,000 or so distinct CDR3 sequences, around 93% seen once. The sample was CD8+ T cells from PBMCs. Source of these receptors: a human donor with Susac syndrome.

The V gene is TRBV7-8, the J gene TRBJ2-3, with D hard to call. Germline V gives CDR1 SGHVS, CDR2 FQNEAQ. The CDR3 length is 13 residues. V lost 1 base, J lost 4 bases, and 6 bases lay in between. The CDR3 nucleotides are TGTGCCAGCAGCTTAGTGGGCCCAGATACGCAGTATTTT. Encoded protein: CASSLVGPDTQYF.

This clonotype appeared once. The chain employs TRBV7-9 and TRBJ2-2; D ambiguous. The CDR3 contains 16 residues. V dropped 4 bases and J dropped 4 bases, with 16 bases sitting between them. Germline V gene data show CDR1 as SEHNR and CDR2 as FQNEAQ (reference sequence). The CDR3 reads CASSYPEASTTGELFF. The CDR3 region has the DNA TGTGCCAGCAGCTACCCCGAGGCCTCTACCACCGGGGAGCTGTTTTTT.

CDR3 protein: CASSGDRPGGYTF. CDR3 in DNA: TGTGCCAGCAGCGGCGACAGGCCGGGAGGCTACACCTTC. The rearrangement uses TRBV9 and TRBJ1-2; weak D call: TRBD1 (6 bases). This CDR3 has 13 residues. Trimming took 3 bases from V and 8 from J, leaving 14 bases between them. Germline values: CDR1 SGDLS, CDR2 YYNGEE. The variable domain in full, completed from reference TRBV9 and TRBJ1-2, reads DSGVTQTPKHLITATGQRVTLRCSPRSGDLSVYWYQQSLDQGLQFLIQYYNGEERAKGNILERFSAQQFPDLHSELNLSSLELGDSALYFCASSGDRPGGYTFGSGTRLTVV.

The rearrangement joins TRBV20-1 to TRBJ2-1, with 7 bases lining up with TRBD2. The junction had 17 bases not matched to a gene; V was cut back by 4 bases and J by 8 bases. CDR1 is DFQATT, CDR2 SNEGSKA, per germline (reference sequence). The CDR3 has 16 amino acids. The CDR3 here is CSAIPETGLLEDEQFF. The DNA of the CDR3 is TGCAGTGCTATCCCCGAGACGGGACTACTTGAAGATGAGCAGTTCTTC.

V usage is TRBV20-1 and J usage is TRBJ1-4, with D tentatively TRBD1 (6 bases). The CDR3 contains 14 residues. V was clipped by 4 bases and J by 7 bases, with 16 bases between them. The germline gives CDR1 DFQATT, CDR2 SNEGSKA (reference sequence). CDR3 coding DNA: TGCAGTGCTAAACAGGGATCGAAGGTTGAAAAACTGTTTTTT. Encoded protein: CSAKQGSKVEKLFF.

The V gene is TRBV6-5, the J gene TRBJ2-7, with 7 nucleotides matching TRBD2. Germline CDR1 MNHEY, CDR2 SVGAGI. The J segment lost 0 bases and the V segment lost 0 bases, leaving 5 bases of the junction unmatched. This CDR3 comprises 16 residues. The CDR3 is CASSYSTGRISYEQYF. The CDR3, as DNA: TGTGCCAGCAGTTACTCAACCGGGAGGATCTCCTACGAGCAGTACTTC.

V is TRBV19 and J is TRBJ1-5; D is possibly TRBD1 (5 bases). Germline V CDR1 and CDR2: LNHDA, SQIVND (reference sequence). This CDR3 contains 16 residues. V was shortened by 0 bases and J by 7 bases, with 16 bases between the two germline ends. CDR3 sequence reads: CASSIDLSGLTQPQHF. As DNA, the CDR3 is TGTGCCAGTAGTATAGATCTGTCAGGGCTGACCCAGCCCCAGCATTTT.

A remark on this clonotype: A junction boundary mismatches the germline segment, possibly from a read error. The chain recombines TRBV2 with TRBJ2-3, with 10 bases that match TRBD2. The CDR3 is 15 residues long. CDR1 SNHLY and CDR2 FYNNEI come from the germline V gene. CDR3 DNA: TGTGCCAGCAGAGAAGAGCTAGCGGGAGTAGATACGCAGTATTTT. This encodes CASREELAGVDTQYF.

The V call is TRBV6-5, the J call TRBJ2-4, with a weak D call TRBD2 (7 bases). This CDR3 contains 19 residues. V was clipped by 2 bases and J by 2 bases, with 22 bases between them. The V gene's germline CDR1 is MNHEY and CDR2 SVGAGI. The CDR3 loop reads CASSYRRGAGRGTKNIQYF. CDR3 nucleotides: TGTGCCAGCAGTTACCGAAGGGGGGCAGGGAGGGGGACCAAAAACATTCAGTACTTC.

This chain joins TRBV15 and TRBJ1-2; 8 bases fit TRBD1. The CDR3 runs 15 residues. The V segment lost 3 bases and the J segment 7 bases; nucleotides outside the gene matches: 10. Per the germline V gene, CDR1 is LNHNV and CDR2 is YYDKDF (reference sequence). CDR3 sequence: CATSRTGASSIGYTF. CDR3 coding DNA: TGTGCCACCAGCAGGACAGGGGCGTCTTCCATTGGCTACACCTTC.

The chain links TRBV27 to TRBJ2-7; the D is unclear. Germline V lookup: CDR1 MNHEY, CDR2 SMNVEV (reference sequence). This CDR3 is 12 amino acids long. Trimming took off 8 bases at V and 5 bases at J, with 13 bases between the two ends. As DNA, the CDR3 is TGTGCCAGCGCTGATGGGTTCGACGAGCAGTACTTC. Its protein is CASADGFDEQYF.

The V call is TRBV20-1, the J call TRBJ2-7; D call uncertain. The CDR3 loop spans 13 amino acids. Germline V gene sequence: CDR1 DFQATT, CDR2 SNEGSKA (reference sequence). The ends were cut back, 6 bases at V and 6 bases at J, with 18 bases in the middle. CDR3 DNA sequence: TGCAGTGCGATCCAGGTTGGACGGCCCGAGCAGTACTTC. Translating it yields CSAIQVGRPEQYF.

The chain employs TRBV20-1 and TRBJ2-2, with 12 bases that match TRBD2. The V segment lost 3 bases and the J segment 1 base; nucleotides outside the gene matches: 9. The CDR3 totals 18 residues. Germline V CDR1 and CDR2: DFQATT, SNEGSKA (reference sequence). The DNA for the CDR3 is TGCAGTGCTAGTAAACGGGTGACTAGCGGGAGGAACACCGGGGAGCTGTTTTTT. It yields the protein CSASKRVTSGRNTGELFF.

This clonotype was seen a few times. This rearrangement joins TRBV6-5 to TRBJ2-3, with 9 bases that match TRBD1. Germline CDR1 and CDR2: MNHEY and SVGAGI. The CDR3 loop spans 14 amino acids. J gave up 3 bases and V 5 bases, and 3 bases lay outside the gene matches. The DNA of the CDR3 is TGTGCCAGCAGTCCGGGACAGGGTACAGATACGCAGTATTTT. The encoded protein is CASSPGQGTDTQYF.

The chain links TRBV6-5 to TRBJ1-5; tentative D call: TRBD1 (6 bases). The germline CDR1 and CDR2 sequences are MNHEY and SVGAGI. V lost 4 bases and J 5 bases, leaving 12 bases between the germline ends. The CDR3 length is 14 residues. The CDR3 is CASSLRTDHQPQHF. The CDR3 DNA reads TGTGCCAGCAGTTTAAGGACAGATCATCAGCCCCAGCATTTT.

V usage is TRBV5-6 and J usage is TRBJ2-5, with D maybe TRBD2 (6 bases). Trimming left V 4 bases short and J 1 base short, with 14 bases between. The CDR3 spans 15 residues. Germline assignment: CDR1 SGHDT and CDR2 YYEEEE. The CDR3 coding sequence is TGTGCCAGCAGCACGGGACTGAGAAGCCAAGAGACCCAGTACTTC. This encodes CASSTGLRSQETQYF.

The chain couples TRBV20-1 to TRBJ1-1; 9 bases fit TRBD1. From germline, CDR1 is DFQATT and CDR2 SNEGSKA (reference sequence). With 4 bases clipped from V and 3 bases from J, the junction kept 3 bases outside the gene matches. The CDR3 length is 13 residues. CDR3 sequence: CSATDRGYTEAFF. The CDR3 nucleotides read TGCAGTGCTACGGACAGGGGATACACTGAAGCTTTCTTT.